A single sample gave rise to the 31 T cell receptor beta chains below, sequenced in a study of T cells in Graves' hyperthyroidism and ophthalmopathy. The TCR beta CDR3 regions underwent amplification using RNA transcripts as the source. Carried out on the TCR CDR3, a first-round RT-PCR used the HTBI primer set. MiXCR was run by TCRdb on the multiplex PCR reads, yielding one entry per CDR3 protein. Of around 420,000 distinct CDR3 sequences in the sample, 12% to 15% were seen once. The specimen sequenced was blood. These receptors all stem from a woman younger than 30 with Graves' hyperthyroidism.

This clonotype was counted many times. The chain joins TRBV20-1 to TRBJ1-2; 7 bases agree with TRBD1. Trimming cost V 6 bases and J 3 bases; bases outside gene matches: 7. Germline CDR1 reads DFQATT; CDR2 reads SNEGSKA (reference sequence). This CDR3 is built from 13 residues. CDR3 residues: CSAKTGPHYGYTF. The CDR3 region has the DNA TGCAGTGCCAAGACAGGGCCCCACTATGGCTACACCTTC.

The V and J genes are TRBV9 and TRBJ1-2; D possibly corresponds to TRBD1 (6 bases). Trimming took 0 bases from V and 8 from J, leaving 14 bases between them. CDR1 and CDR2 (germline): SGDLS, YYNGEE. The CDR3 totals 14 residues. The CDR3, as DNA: TGTGCCAGCAGCGTAGAGGGGGGGCCAGAAGGCTACACCTTC. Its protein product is CASSVEGGPEGYTF.

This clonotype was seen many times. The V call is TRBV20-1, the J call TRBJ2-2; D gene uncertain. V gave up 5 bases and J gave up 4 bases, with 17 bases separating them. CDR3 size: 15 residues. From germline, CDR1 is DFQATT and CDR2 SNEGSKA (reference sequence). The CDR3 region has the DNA TGCAGTGCTCTAGACGCGGCCCGGGTCACCGGGGAGCTGTTTTTT. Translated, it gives CSALDAARVTGELFF.

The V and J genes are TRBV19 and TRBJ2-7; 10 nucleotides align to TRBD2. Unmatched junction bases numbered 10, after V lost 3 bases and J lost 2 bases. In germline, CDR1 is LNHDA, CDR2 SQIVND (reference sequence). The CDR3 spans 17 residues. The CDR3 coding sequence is TGTGCCAGTAGTATCCTGGGGGGACTAGCGTGGACCTACGAGCAGTACTTC. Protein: CASSILGGLAWTYEQYF.

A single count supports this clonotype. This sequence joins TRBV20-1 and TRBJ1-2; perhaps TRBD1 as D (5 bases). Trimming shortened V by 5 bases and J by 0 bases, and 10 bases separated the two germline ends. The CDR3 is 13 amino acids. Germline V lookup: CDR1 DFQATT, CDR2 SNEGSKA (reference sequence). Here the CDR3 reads CSAARQSNYGYTF. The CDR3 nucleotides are TGCAGTGCTGCCCGACAGTCTAACTATGGCTACACCTTC.

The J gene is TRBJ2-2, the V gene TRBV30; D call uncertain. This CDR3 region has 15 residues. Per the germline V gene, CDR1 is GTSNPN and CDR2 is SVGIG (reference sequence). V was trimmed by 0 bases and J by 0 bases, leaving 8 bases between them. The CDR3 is CAWSVDGPNTGELFF. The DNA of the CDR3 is TGTGCCTGGAGTGTTGACGGGCCGAACACCGGGGAGCTGTTTTTT.

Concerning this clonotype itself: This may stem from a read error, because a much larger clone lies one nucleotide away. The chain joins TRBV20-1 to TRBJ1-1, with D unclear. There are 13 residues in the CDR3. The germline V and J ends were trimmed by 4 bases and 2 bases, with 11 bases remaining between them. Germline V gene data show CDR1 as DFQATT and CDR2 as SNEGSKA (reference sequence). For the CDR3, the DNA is TGCAGTGCTAAGTTCCTCCGAAACACTGAAGCTTTCTTT. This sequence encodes CSAKFLRNTEAFF.

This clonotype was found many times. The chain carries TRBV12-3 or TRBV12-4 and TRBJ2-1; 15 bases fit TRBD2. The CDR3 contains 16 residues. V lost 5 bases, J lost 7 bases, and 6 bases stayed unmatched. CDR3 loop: CASSGRTSGRGNEQFF. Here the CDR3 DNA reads TGTGCCAGCAGTGGACGGACTAGCGGGAGGGGAAATGAGCAGTTCTTC.

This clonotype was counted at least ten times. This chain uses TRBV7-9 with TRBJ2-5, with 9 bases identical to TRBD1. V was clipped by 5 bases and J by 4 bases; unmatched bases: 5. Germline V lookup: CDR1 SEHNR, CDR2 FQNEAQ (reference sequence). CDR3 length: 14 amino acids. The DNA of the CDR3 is TGTGCCAGCAGCACCACAGGGGGCCGAGAGACCCAGTACTTC. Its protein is CASSTTGGRETQYF.

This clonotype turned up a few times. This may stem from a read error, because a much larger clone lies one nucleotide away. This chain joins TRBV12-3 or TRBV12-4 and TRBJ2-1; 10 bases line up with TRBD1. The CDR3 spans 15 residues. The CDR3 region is CASRAGQGRIDEQLF. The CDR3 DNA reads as TGTGCCAGCAGGGCGGGACAGGGGAGGATCGATGAGCAGCTCTTC.

The CDR3: CASSFVGRGTYEQYF. The DNA for the CDR3 is TGTGCCAGCAGCTTTGTTGGTCGGGGAACCTACGAGCAGTACTTC. This rearrangement joins TRBV5-6 to TRBJ2-7, with D possibly matching TRBD2 (5 bases). The CDR3 spans 15 residues. Trimming took off 2 bases at V and 2 bases at J, with 14 bases between the two ends. Looked up from germline, CDR1 is SGHDT and CDR2 is YYEEEE.

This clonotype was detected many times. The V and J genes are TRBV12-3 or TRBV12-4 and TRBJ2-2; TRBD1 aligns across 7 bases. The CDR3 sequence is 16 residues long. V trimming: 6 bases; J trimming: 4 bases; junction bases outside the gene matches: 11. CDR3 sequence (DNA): TGTGCCAGCAGACCCAACAGGGGATCGGGCACCGGGGAGCTGTTTTTT. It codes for CASRPNRGSGTGELFF.

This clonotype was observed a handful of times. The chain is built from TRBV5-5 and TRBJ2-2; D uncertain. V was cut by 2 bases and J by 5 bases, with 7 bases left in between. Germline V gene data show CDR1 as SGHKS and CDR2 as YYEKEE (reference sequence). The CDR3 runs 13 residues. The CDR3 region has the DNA TGTGCCAGCAGCTTTTGGTCTACCGGGGAGCTGTTTTTT. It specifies CASSFWSTGELFF.

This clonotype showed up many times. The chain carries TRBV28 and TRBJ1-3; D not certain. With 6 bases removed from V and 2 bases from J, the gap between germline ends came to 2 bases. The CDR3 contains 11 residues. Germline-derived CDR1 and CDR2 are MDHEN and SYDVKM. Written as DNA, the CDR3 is TGTGCCAGCAGCCCTGGAAACACCATATATTTT. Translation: CASSPGNTIYF. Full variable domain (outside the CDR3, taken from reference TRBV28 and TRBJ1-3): DVKVTQSSRYLVKRTGEKVFLECVQDMDHENMFWYRQDPGLGLRLIYFSYDVKMKEKGDIPEGYSVSREKKERFSLILESASTNQTSMYLCASSPGNTIYFGEGSWLTVV.

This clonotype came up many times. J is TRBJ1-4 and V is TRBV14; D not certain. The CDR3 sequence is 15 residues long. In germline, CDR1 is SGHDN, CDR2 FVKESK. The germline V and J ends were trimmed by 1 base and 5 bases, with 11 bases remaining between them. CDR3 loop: CASSQGVRPNEKLFF. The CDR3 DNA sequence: TGTGCCAGCAGCCAAGGTGTCAGGCCGAATGAAAAACTGTTTTTT.

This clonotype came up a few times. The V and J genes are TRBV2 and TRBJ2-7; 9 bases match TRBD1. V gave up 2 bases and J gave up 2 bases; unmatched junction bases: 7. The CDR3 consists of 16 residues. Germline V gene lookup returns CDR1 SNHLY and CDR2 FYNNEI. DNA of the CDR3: TGTGCCAGCAGTGAATATCGGGGACAGGGTACCTACGAGCAGTACTTC. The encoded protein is CASSEYRGQGTYEQYF. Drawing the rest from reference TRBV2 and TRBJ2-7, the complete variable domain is EPEVTQTPSHQVTQMGQEVILRCVPISNHLYFYWYRQILGQKVEFLVSFYNNEISEKSEIFDDQFSVERPDGSNFTLKIRSTKLEDSAMYFCASSEYRGQGTYEQYFGPGTRLTVT.

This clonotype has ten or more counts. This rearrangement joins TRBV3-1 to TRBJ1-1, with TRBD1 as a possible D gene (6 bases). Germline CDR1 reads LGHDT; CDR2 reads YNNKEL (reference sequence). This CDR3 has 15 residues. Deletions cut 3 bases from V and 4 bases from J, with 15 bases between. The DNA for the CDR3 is TGTGCCAGCAGCCAGGGGGGGCAGGGTTCCACTGAAGCTTTCTTT. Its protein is CASSQGGQGSTEAFF.

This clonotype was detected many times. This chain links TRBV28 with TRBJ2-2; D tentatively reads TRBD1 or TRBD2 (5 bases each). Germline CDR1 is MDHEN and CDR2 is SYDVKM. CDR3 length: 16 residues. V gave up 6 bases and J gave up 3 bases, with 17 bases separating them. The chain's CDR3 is CASSSPLGTDTGELFF. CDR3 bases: TGTGCCAGCAGCTCCCCCCTAGGGACCGACACCGGGGAGCTGTTTTTT.

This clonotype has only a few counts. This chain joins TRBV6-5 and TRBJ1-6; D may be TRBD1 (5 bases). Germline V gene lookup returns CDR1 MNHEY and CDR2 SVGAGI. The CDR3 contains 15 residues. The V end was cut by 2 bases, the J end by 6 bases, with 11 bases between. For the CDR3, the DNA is TGTGCCAGCAGTTACGGCGACGGGGGTAATTCACCCCTCCACTTT. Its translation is CASSYGDGGNSPLHF.

In nucleotides, the CDR3 is TGTGCCAGCAGCCTTTTAACCGGGACTACACAAGAGACCCAGTACTTC. Translating it yields CASSLLTGTTQETQYF. The chain is built from TRBV3-1 and TRBJ2-5, with 7 bases matching TRBD2. This CDR3 is built from 16 residues. The germline gives CDR1 LGHDT, CDR2 YNNKEL (reference sequence). Unmatched junction bases numbered 10, after V lost 4 bases and J lost 2 bases.

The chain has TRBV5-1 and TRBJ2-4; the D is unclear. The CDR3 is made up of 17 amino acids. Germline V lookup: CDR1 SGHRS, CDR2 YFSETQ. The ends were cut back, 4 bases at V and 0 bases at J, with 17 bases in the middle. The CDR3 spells CASSPAGQTLAKNIQYF. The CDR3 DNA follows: TGCGCCAGCAGCCCGGCAGGTCAAACACTAGCCAAAAACATTCAGTACTTC.

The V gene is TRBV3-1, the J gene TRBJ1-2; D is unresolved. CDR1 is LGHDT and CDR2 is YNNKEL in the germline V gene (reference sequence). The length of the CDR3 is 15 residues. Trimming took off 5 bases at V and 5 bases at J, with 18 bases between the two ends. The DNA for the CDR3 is TGTGCCAGCAGCTGGACGGCACCGAAGCGGTATGGCTACACCTTC. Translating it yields CASSWTAPKRYGYTF.

The CDR3 nucleotides are TGCAGTCTCACCCGGGGCCTAGAAGAGACCCAGTACTTC. Amino acid sequence: CSLTRGLEETQYF. V and J are TRBV20-1 and TRBJ2-5; tentatively, D is TRBD1 or TRBD2 (5 bases each). V dropped 8 bases and J dropped 3 bases, with 16 bases sitting between them. Germline V gives CDR1 DFQATT, CDR2 SNEGSKA (reference sequence). The CDR3 is 13 residues long.

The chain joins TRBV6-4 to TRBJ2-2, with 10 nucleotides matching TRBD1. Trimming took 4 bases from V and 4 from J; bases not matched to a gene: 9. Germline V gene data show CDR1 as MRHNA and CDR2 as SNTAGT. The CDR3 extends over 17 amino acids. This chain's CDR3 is CASSARGGQGSTGELFF. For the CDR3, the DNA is TGTGCCAGCAGTGCCCGGGGGGGACAGGGGAGCACCGGGGAGCTGTTTTTT.

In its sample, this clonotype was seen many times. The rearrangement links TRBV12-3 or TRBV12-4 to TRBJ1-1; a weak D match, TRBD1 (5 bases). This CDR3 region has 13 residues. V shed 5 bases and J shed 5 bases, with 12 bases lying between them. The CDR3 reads CASSPQVRTEAFF. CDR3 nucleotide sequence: TGTGCCAGCAGTCCACAGGTTCGGACTGAAGCTTTCTTT.

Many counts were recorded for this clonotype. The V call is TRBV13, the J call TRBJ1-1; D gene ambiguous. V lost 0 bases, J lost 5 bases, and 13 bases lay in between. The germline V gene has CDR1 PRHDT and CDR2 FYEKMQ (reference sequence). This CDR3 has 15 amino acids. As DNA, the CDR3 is TGTGCCAGCAGCTTAGGCCGGGCCGGGAGGACTGAAGCTTTCTTT. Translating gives CASSLGRAGRTEAFF.

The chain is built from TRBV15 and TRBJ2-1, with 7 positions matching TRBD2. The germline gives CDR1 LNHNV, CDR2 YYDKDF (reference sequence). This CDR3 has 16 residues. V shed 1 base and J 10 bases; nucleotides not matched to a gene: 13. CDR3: CATSRAGRAVSGEQFF. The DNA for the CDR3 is TGTGCCACCAGCAGAGCAGGGAGGGCGGTATCTGGCGAGCAGTTCTTC. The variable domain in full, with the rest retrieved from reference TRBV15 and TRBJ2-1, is DAMVIQNPRYQVTQFGKPVTLSCSQTLNHNVMYWYQQKSSQAPKLLFHYYDKDFNNEADTPDNFQSRRPNTSFCFLDIRSPGLGDTAMYLCATSRAGRAVSGEQFFGPGTRLTVL.

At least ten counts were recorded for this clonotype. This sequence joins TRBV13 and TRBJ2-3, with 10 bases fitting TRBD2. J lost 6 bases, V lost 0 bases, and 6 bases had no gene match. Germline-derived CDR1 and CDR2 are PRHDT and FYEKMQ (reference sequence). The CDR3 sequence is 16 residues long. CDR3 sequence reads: CASSLGLAGVVDTQYF. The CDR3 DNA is TGTGCCAGCAGCTTAGGGCTAGCGGGAGTTGTGGATACGCAGTATTTT.

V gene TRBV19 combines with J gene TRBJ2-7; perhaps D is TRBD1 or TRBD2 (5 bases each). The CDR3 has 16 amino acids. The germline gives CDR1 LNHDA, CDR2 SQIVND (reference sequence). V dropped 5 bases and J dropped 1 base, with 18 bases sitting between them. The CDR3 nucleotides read TGTGCCAGTAGTCTAGGGACCGGGACCCGATCCTACGAGCAGTACTTC. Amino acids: CASSLGTGTRSYEQYF.

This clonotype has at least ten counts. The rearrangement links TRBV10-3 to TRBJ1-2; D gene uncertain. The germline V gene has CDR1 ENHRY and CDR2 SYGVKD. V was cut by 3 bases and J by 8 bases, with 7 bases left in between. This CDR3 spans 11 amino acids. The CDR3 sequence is CAISEGGGYTF. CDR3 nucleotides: TGTGCCATCAGTGAAGGAGGGGGCTACACCTTC.

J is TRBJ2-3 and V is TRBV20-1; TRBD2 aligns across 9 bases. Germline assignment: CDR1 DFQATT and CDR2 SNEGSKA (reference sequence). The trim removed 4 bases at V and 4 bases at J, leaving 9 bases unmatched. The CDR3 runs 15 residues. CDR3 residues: CSAIAGAWDADTQYF. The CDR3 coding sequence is TGCAGTGCTATAGCGGGAGCTTGGGACGCAGATACGCAGTATTTT.